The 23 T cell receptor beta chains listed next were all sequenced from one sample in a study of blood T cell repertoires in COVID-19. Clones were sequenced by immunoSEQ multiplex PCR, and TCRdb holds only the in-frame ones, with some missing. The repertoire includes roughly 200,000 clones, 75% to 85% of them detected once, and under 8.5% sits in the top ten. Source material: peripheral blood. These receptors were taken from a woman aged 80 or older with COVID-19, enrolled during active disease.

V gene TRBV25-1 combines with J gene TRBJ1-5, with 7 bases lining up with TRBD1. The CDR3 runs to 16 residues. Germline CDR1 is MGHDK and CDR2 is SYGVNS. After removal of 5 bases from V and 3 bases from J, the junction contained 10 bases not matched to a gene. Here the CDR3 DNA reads TGTGCCAGCAGTCCTAGGGACAGAGGAAACAATCAGCCCCAGCATTTT. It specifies CASSPRDRGNNQPQHF.

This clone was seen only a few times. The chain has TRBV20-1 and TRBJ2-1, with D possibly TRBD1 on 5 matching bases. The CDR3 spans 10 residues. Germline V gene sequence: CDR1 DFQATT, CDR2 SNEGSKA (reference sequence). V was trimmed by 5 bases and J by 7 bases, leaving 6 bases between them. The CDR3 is CSAQGNEQFF. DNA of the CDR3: TGCAGTGCTCAGGGAAATGAGCAGTTCTTC.

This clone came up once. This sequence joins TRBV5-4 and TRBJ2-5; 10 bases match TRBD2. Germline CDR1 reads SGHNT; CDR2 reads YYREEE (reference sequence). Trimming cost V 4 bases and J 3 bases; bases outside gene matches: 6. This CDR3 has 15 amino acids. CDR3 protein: CASSPSGSGEETQYF. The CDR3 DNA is TGTGCCAGCAGCCCTAGCGGGAGTGGGGAAGAGACCCAGTACTTC.

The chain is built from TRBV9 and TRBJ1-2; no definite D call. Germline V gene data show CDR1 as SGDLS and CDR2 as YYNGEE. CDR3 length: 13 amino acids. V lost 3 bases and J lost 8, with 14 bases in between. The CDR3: CASSGTRRVGYTF. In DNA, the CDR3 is TGTGCCAGCAGCGGGACCCGGCGGGTCGGCTACACCTTC.

The CDR3 DNA reads TGCGCCAGCAGCCAAGATGTGGGCTTTGCCCAGCATTTT. Protein product: CASSQDVGFAQHF. The rearrangement uses TRBV4-1 and TRBJ1-5; D is ambiguous. The CDR3 is made up of 13 amino acids. Deletions cut 0 bases from V and 11 bases from J, with 11 bases between. The germline V gene encodes CDR1 MGHRA and CDR2 YSYEKL.

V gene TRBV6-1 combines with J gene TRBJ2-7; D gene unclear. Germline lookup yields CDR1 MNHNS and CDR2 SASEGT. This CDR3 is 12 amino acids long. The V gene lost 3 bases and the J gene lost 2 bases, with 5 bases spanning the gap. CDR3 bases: TGTGCCAGCAGTGACAGTCCCTACGAGCAGTACTTC. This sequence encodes CASSDSPYEQYF.

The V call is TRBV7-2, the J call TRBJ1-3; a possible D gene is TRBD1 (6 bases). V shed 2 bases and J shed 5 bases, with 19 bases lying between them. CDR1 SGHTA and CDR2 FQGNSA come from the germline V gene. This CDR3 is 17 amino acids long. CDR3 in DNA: TGTGCCAGCAGCTTACAAGGGAGCAGGGGCATAAGAAACACCATATATTTT. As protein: CASSLQGSRGIRNTIYF.

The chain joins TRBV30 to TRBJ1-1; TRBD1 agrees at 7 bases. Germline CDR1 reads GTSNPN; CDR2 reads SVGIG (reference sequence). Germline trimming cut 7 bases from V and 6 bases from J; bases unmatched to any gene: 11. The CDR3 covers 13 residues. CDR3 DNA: TGTGCCTTTAACAGGGGTTCGGCGCCTGAAGCTTTCTTT. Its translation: CAFNRGSAPEAFF.

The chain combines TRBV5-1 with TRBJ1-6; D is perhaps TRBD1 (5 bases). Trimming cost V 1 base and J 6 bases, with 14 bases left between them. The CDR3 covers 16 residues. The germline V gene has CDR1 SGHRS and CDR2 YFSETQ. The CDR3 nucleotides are TGCGCCAGCAGCTTGTGGGGCAGCCAGGGTAATTCACCCCTCCACTTT. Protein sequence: CASSLWGSQGNSPLHF.

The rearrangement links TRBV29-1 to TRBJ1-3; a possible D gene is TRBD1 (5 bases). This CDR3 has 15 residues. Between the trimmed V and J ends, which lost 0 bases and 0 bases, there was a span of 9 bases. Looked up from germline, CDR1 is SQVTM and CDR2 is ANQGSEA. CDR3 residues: CSVEDRGGSGNTIYF. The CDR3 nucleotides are TGCAGCGTTGAAGATCGGGGGGGCTCTGGAAACACCATATATTTT.

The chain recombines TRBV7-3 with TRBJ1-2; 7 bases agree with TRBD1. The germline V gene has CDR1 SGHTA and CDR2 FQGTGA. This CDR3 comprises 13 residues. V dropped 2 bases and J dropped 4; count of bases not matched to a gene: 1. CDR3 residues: CASSLQGGYGYTF. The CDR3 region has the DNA TGTGCCAGCAGCTTACAGGGGGGCTATGGCTACACCTTC.

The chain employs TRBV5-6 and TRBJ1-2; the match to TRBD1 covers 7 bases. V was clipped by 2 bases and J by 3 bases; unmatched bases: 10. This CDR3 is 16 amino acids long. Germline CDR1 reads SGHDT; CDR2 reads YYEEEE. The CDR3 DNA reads TGTGCCAGCAGCTTCGATAAGGGGGCGCGGGACTATGGCTACACCTTC. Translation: CASSFDKGARDYGYTF.

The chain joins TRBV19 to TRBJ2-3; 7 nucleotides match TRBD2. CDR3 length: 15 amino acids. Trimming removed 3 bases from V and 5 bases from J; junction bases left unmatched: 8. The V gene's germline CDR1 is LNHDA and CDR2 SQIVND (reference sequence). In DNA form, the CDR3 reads TGTGCCAGTAGTATTAGGTGGGGGGGGGTAGATACGCAGTATTTT. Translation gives CASSIRWGGVDTQYF.

In DNA form, the CDR3 reads TGTGCCAGCAGTTTCGGACTAGCGGGAGTGGGGGAGCAGTACTTC. Protein sequence: CASSFGLAGVGEQYF. The rearrangement uses TRBV6-2 or TRBV6-3 and TRBJ2-7; 13 nucleotides agree with TRBD2. V was clipped by 4 bases and J by 7 bases; unmatched bases: 7. CDR1 is MNHEY and CDR2 is SVGEGT in the germline V gene. This CDR3 is built from 15 residues.

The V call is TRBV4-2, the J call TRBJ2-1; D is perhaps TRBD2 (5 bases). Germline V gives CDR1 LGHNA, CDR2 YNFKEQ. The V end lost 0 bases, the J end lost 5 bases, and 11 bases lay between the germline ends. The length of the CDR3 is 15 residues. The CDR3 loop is CASSQEGSDHNEQFF. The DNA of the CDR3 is TGTGCCAGCAGCCAAGAGGGTAGCGACCACAATGAGCAGTTCTTC.

The CDR3 region has the DNA TGTGCCAGCAGCCTAGCTAGGGGCCCCTTAAACATTCAGTACTTC. Translated, it gives CASSLARGPLNIQYF. V gene TRBV11-2 combines with J gene TRBJ2-4, with D tentatively TRBD1 or TRBD2 (5 bases each). CDR3 length equals 15 residues. V lost 5 bases and J lost 6, with 17 bases in between. CDR1 and CDR2 from the germline V gene are SGHAT and FQNNGV.

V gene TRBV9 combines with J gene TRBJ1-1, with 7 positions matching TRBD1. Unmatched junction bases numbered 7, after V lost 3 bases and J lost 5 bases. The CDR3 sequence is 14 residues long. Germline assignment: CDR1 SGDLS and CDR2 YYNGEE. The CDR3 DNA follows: TGTGCCAGCAGCGCCCCAGGGGGGTGGACTGAAGCTTTCTTT. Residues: CASSAPGGWTEAFF.

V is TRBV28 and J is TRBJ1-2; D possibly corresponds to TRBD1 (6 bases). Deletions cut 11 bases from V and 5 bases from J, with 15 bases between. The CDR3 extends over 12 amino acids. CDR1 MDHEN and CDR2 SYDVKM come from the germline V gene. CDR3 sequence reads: CACASQGYGYTF. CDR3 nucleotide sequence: TGTGCCTGCGCGTCACAGGGTTATGGCTACACCTTC.

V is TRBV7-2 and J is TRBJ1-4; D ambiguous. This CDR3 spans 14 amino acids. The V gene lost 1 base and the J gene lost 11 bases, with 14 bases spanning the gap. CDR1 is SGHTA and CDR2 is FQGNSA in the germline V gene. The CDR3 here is CASSLELGRGKLFF. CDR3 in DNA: TGTGCCAGCAGCTTAGAATTAGGCCGAGGGAAACTGTTTTTT.

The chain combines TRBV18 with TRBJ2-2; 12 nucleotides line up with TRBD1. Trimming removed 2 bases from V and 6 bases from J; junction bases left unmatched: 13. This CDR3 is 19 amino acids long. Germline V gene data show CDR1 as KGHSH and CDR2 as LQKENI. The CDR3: CASSPFSPGQGASSGELFF. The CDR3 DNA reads TGTGCCAGCTCACCATTTTCTCCGGGACAGGGGGCATCTTCCGGGGAGCTGTTTTTT.

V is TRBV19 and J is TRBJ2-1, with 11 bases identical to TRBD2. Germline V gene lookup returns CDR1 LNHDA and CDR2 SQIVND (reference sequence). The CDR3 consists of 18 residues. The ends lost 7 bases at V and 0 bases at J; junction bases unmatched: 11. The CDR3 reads CASNSGLAGLSSYNEQFF. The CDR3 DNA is TGTGCCAGTAATTCCGGACTAGCGGGCCTAAGCTCCTACAATGAGCAGTTCTTC. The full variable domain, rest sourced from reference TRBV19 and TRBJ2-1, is DGGITQSPKYLFRKEGQNVTLSCEQNLNHDAMYWYRQDPGQGLRLIYYSQIVNDFQKGDIAEGYSVSREKKESFPLTVTSAQKNPTAFYLCASNSGLAGLSSYNEQFFGPGTRLTVL.

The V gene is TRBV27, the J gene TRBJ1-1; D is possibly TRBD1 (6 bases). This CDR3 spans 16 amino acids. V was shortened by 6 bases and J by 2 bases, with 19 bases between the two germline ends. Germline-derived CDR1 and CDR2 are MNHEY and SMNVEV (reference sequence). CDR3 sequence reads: CASRGGGTLSNTEAFF. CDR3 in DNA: TGTGCCAGCAGGGGAGGGGGAACGCTATCTAACACTGAAGCTTTCTTT.

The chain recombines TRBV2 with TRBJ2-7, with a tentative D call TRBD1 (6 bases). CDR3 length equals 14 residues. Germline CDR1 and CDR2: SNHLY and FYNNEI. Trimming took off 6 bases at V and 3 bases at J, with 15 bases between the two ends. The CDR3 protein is CASRPRDIHYEQYF. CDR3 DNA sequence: TGTGCCAGCAGGCCCCGGGACATCCACTACGAGCAGTACTTC.